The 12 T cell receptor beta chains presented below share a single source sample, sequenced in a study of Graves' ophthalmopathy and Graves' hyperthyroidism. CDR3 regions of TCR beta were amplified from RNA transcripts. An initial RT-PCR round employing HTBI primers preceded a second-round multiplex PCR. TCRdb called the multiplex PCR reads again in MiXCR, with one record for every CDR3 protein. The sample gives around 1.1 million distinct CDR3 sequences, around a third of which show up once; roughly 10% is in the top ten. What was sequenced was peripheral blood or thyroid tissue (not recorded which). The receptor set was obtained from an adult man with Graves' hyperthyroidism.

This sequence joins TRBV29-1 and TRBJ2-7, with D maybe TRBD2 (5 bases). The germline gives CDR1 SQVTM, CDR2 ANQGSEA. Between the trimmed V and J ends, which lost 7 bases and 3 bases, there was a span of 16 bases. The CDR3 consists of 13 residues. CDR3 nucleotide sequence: TGCAGCGCCGAGGAGGAACCCGGCTACGAGCAGTACTTC. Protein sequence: CSAEEEPGYEQYF.

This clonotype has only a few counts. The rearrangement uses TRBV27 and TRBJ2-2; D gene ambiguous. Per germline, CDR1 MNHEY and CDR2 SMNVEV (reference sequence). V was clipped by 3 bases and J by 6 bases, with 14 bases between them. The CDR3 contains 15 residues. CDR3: CASSFNQPGAGELFF. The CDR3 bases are TGTGCCAGCAGTTTCAATCAGCCTGGGGCCGGGGAGCTGTTTTTT.

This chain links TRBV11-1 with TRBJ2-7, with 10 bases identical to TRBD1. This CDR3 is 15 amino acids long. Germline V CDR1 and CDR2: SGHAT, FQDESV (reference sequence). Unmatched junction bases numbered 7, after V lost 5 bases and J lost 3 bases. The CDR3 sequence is CASSPGQGVDYEQYF. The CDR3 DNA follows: TGTGCCAGCAGCCCCGGACAGGGGGTGGACTACGAGCAGTACTTC. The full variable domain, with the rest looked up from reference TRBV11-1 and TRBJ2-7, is EAEVAQSPRYKITEKSQAVAFWCDPISGHATLYWYRQILGQGPELLVQFQDESVVDDSQLPKDRFSAERLKGVDSTLKIQPAELGDSAMYLCASSPGQGVDYEQYFGPGTRLTVT.

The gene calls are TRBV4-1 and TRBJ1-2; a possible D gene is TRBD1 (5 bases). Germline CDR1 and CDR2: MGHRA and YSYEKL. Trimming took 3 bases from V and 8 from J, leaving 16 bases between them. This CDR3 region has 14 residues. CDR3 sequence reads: CASSHAGTFMGYTF. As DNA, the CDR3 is TGCGCCAGCAGCCATGCTGGGACGTTTATGGGCTACACCTTC.

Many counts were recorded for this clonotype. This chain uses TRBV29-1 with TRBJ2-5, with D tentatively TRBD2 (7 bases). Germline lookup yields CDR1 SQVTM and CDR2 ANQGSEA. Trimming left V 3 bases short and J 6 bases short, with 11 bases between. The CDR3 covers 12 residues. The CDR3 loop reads CSVDRGGKTQYF. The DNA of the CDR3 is TGCAGCGTTGATAGGGGGGGGAAGACCCAGTACTTC.

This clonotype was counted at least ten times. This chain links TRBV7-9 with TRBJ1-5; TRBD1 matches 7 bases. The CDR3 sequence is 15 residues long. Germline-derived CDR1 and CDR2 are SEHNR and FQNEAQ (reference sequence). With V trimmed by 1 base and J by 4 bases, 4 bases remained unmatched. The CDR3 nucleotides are TGTGCCAGCAGCTTAGGGCAGGGGGAGAATCAGCCCCAGCATTTT. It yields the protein CASSLGQGENQPQHF.

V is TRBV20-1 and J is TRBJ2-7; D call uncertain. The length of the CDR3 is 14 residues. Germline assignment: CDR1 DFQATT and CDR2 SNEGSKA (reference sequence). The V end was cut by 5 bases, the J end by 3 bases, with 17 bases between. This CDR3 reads CSAGVQKISYEQYF. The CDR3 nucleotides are TGCAGTGCTGGAGTCCAGAAAATCAGCTACGAGCAGTACTTC.

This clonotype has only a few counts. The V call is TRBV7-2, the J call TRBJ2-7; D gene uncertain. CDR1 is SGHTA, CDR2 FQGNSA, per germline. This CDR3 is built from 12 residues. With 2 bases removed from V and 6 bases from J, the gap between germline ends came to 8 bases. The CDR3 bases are TGTGCCAGCAGCTTAAATCTCGGCGAGCAGTACTTC. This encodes CASSLNLGEQYF.

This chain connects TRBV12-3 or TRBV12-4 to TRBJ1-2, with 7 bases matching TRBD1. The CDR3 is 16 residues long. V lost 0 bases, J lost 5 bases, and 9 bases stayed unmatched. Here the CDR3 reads CASSLAGGGSVYGYTF. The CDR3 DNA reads TGTGCCAGCAGTTTAGCGGGAGGGGGCTCGGTTTATGGCTACACCTTC.

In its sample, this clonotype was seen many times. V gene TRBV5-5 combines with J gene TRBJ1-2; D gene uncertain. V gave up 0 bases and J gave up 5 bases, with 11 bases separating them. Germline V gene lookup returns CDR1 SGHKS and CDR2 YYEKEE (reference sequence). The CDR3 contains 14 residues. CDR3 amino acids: CASSLVPSDYGYTF. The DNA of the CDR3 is TGTGCCAGCAGCTTGGTTCCCTCCGATTATGGCTACACCTTC.

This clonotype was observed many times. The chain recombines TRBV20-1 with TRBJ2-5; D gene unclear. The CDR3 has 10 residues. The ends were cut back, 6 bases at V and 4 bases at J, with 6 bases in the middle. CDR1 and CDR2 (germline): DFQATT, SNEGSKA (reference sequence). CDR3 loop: CSALAETQYF. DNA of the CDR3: TGCAGTGCGCTGGCAGAGACCCAGTACTTC.

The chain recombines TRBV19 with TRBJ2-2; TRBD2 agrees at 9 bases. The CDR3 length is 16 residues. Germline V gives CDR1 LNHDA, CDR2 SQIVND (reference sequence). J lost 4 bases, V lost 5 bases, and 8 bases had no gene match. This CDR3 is CASSAGSGGLTGELFF. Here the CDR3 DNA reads TGTGCCAGTAGTGCTGGGAGCGGGGGGCTCACCGGGGAGCTGTTTTTT.